The 8 T cell receptor beta chains below all came from one sample that was sequenced in a study of cytomegalovirus exposure and HLA in healthy donors. In the PCR, 60 Vbeta and 13 Jbeta primers were used. Here immunoSEQ multiplex PCR was the method, and the copy in TCRdb shows in-frame clones only, minus some. This sample has about 140,000 clones; around 72% occur once, and the top ten carry around 15%. Sequenced material: PBMCs. The source of these receptors is a human donor in good health.

The chain combines TRBV15 with TRBJ2-7; TRBD1 might be the D (5 bases). The CDR3 has 14 residues. Germline V gives CDR1 LNHNV, CDR2 YYDKDF (reference sequence). V was clipped by 5 bases and J by 5 bases, with 16 bases between them. Here the CDR3 DNA reads TGTGCCACCAGCGGCGCCAGGGTGGGCAACGAGCAGTACTTC. Encoded protein: CATSGARVGNEQYF.

The gene calls are TRBV11-2 and TRBJ1-1, with 8 nucleotides matching TRBD1. Germline CDR1 reads SGHAT; CDR2 reads FQNNGV. The CDR3 sequence is 14 residues long. J lost 6 bases, V lost 6 bases, and 9 bases had no gene match. The CDR3 region has the DNA TGTGCCAGCAGTCAAAAGGACAGGGATGCTGAAGCTTTCTTT. This gives the protein CASSQKDRDAEAFF.

The gene calls are TRBV11-3 and TRBJ1-1; D call uncertain. The CDR3 contains 14 residues. Germline CDR1 SGHNT, CDR2 YENEEA. Trimming left V 1 base short and J 0 bases short, with 6 bases between. CDR3 loop: CASSLGHLNTEAFF. The CDR3 DNA sequence: TGTGCCAGCAGCTTAGGACACTTGAACACTGAAGCTTTCTTT.

V and J are TRBV28 and TRBJ1-1; D ambiguous. Germline-derived CDR1 and CDR2 are MDHEN and SYDVKM. The CDR3 is made up of 12 amino acids. V lost 4 bases to trimming and J lost 8 bases, with 11 bases between them. CDR3 residues: CASSSEVREAFF. In nucleotides, the CDR3 is TGTGCCAGCAGTTCGGAGGTTAGGGAAGCTTTCTTT.

This clone was observed a single time. The gene calls are TRBV4-1 and TRBJ2-5, with D possibly being TRBD2 (5 bases). The CDR3 is 15 amino acids. V was trimmed by 0 bases and J by 5 bases, leaving 13 bases between them. Germline V gene data show CDR1 as MGHRA and CDR2 as YSYEKL. Written as DNA, the CDR3 is TGCGCCAGCAGCCAAGATCGGGCTCGAGGGGAGACCCAGTACTTC. Residues: CASSQDRARGETQYF.

The chain employs TRBV6-6 and TRBJ1-1; a weak D match, TRBD1 (5 bases). With 2 bases removed from V and 2 bases from J, the gap between germline ends came to 12 bases. There are 15 residues in the CDR3. Germline V gene lookup returns CDR1 MNHNY and CDR2 SVGAGI (reference sequence). CDR3 in amino acids: CASSYPTDTNTEAFF. The CDR3 nucleotides are TGTGCCAGCAGTTACCCGACAGATACAAACACTGAAGCTTTCTTT.

V is TRBV12-5 and J is TRBJ2-3; perhaps TRBD2 as D (6 bases). Trimming cost V 6 bases and J 2 bases, with 12 bases left between them. CDR1 is LGHNT and CDR2 is FRNRAP in the germline V gene. This CDR3 comprises 14 residues. The CDR3 bases are TGTGCTAGTGGCCCGGGACTTCCCACAGATACGCAGTATTTT. It codes for CASGPGLPTDTQYF.

The rearrangement links TRBV5-1 to TRBJ2-5; TRBD1 aligns across 7 bases. The V and J ends lost 5 bases and 3 bases, in that order; junction bases with no gene match: 7. The CDR3 runs to 14 residues. Germline CDR1 is SGHRS and CDR2 is YFSETQ. In DNA, the CDR3 is TGCGCCAGCAGGTACGGACAGGACGAAGAGACCCAGTACTTC. Protein sequence: CASRYGQDEETQYF.